Presented here are 8 T cell receptor beta chains from one specimen sequenced in a study of beta chain features in type 1 diabetes. Expressed TCRB transcripts were sequenced because the isolated RNA had all been reverse transcribed beforehand. Profiling relied on immunoSEQ multiplex PCR, and the TCRdb table lists in-frame clones only, not all of them. Of tens of thousands of clones listed, under 35% are singletons. The specimen was stem cell memory CD4+ T cells from blood. All receptors derive from a woman aged 18-30 years in good health.

This clone was recorded a few times. The V call is TRBV7-9, the J call TRBJ2-7; a weak D match, TRBD1 (6 bases). Germline CDR1 SEHNR, CDR2 FQNEAQ (reference sequence). The germline V and J ends were trimmed by 1 base and 3 bases, with 10 bases remaining between them. The CDR3 covers 14 residues. The chain's CDR3 is CASSLERGSYEQYF. DNA of the CDR3: TGTGCCAGCAGCTTAGAGAGGGGGAGCTACGAGCAGTACTTC. The full variable domain, its missing parts supplied by reference TRBV7-9 and TRBJ2-7, is DTGVSQNPRHKITKRGQNVTFRCDPISEHNRLYWYRQTLGQGPEFLTYFQNEAQLEKSRLLSDRFSAERPKGSFSTLEIQRTEQGDSAMYLCASSLERGSYEQYFGPGTRLTVT.

The V call is TRBV19, the J call TRBJ2-5; maybe TRBD1 (5 bases). The CDR3 contains 13 residues. V shed 5 bases and J shed 2 bases, with 9 bases lying between them. In germline, CDR1 is LNHDA, CDR2 SQIVND (reference sequence). CDR3 bases: TGTGCCAGTAGTCCGGACACACAAGAGACCCAGTACTTC. Its translation is CASSPDTQETQYF.

V is TRBV30 and J is TRBJ1-4; D is ambiguous. The V end lost 3 bases, the J end lost 7 bases, and 15 bases lay between the germline ends. Germline loops: CDR1 GTSNPN, CDR2 SVGIG (reference sequence). CDR3 length: 14 residues. CDR3 sequence: CAWRIGAAGEKLFF. DNA of the CDR3: TGTGCCTGGAGAATCGGTGCCGCGGGTGAAAAACTGTTTTTT.

The table lists this clone with a count of one. This chain links TRBV30 with TRBJ1-5, with D hard to call. Trimming took 0 bases from V and 3 from J, leaving 6 bases between them. There are 13 residues in the CDR3. Germline CDR1 and CDR2: GTSNPN and SVGIG (reference sequence). The chain's CDR3 is CAWSVSVNQPQHF. As DNA, the CDR3 is TGTGCCTGGAGTGTGTCGGTCAATCAGCCCCAGCATTTT.

This clone was seen more than once but under ten times. The chain is built from TRBV5-1 and TRBJ2-5, with D perhaps matching TRBD2 (5 bases). This CDR3 contains 14 residues. Trimming removed 4 bases at V and 2 bases at J, with 12 bases between. The germline V gene has CDR1 SGHRS and CDR2 YFSETQ. The CDR3 coding sequence is TGCGCCAGCAGCGAGGGCTTCTTTCAAGAGACCCAGTACTTC. Amino acids: CASSEGFFQETQYF.

This clone was detected only a few times. This chain links TRBV23-1 with TRBJ1-5; 7 bases map to TRBD1. Being an ORF, TRBV23-1 has a function that is uncertain. Losses at the gene ends were 0 bases for V and 0 bases for J; bases not matched to a gene: 14. The CDR3 covers 20 residues. The CDR3 coding sequence is TGCGCCAGCAGTCAATCGGACAGGCCATCACCTACTAATAGCAATCAGCCCCAGCATTTT. Encoded protein: CASSQSDRPSPTNSNQPQHF.

This chain links TRBV4-1 with TRBJ2-1; 11 bases align to TRBD1. Germline V gene data show CDR1 as MGHRA and CDR2 as YSYEKL. Unmatched junction bases numbered 12, after V lost 8 bases and J lost 9 bases. The length of the CDR3 is 15 residues. The CDR3 region is CASLRDRGYQVEQFF. The CDR3 DNA reads TGCGCCAGCCTCCGGGACAGGGGGTATCAAGTTGAGCAGTTCTTC.

This clone is a singleton in its sample. The CDR3, as DNA: TGTGCCAGCAGCCCAGACCGACAGGGGGGAGATACGCAGTATTTT. Residues: CASSPDRQGGDTQYF. The gene calls are TRBV11-2 and TRBJ2-3, with TRBD1 matching over 9 bases. V trimming: 5 bases; J trimming: 5 bases; junction bases outside the gene matches: 8. In germline, CDR1 is SGHAT, CDR2 FQNNGV. The CDR3 is made up of 15 amino acids.